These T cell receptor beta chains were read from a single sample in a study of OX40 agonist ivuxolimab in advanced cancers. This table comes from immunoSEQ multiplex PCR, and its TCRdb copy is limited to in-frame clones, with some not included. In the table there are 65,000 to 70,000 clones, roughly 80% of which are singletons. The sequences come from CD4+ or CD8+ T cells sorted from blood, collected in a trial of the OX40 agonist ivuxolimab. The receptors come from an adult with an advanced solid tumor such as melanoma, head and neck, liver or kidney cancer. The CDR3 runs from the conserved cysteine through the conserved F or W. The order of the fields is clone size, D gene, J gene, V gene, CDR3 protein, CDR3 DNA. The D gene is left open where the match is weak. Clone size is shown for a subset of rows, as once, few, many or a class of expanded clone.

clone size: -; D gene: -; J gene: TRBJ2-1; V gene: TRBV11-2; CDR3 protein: CASSLGGSSYNEQFF; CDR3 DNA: TGTGCCAGCAGCTTAGGAGGAAGCTCCTACAATGAGCAGTTCTTC
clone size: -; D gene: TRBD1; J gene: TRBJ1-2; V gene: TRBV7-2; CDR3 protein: CASSLGGTGVGYTF; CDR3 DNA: TGTGCCAGCAGCTTAGGCGGGACAGGGGTTGGCTACACCTTC
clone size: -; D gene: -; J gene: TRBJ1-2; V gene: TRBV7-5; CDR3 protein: CVRSGDGGQFSGYTF; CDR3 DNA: TGTGTCAGAAGCGGGGACGGCGGACAGTTCTCTGGCTACACCTTC
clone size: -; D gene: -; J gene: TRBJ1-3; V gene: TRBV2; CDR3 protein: CASSGTTVSGNTIYF; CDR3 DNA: TGTGCCAGCAGTGGGACCACTGTCTCTGGAAACACCATATATTTT
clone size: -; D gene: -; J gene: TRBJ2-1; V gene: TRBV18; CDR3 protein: CASSPDNEQFF; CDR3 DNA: TGTGCCAGCTCACCAGACAATGAGCAGTTCTTC
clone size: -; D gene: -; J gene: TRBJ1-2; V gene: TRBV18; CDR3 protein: CASSPSSGYYGYTF; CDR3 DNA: TGTGCCAGCTCACCATCTTCGGGGTACTATGGCTACACCTTC
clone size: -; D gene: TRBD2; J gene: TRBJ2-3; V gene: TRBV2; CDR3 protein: CASMRTSGGENTQYF; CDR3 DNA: TGTGCCAGCATGAGGACTAGCGGGGGTGAAAATACGCAGTATTTT
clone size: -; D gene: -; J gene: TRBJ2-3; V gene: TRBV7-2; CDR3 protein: CASSLGYGDTQYF; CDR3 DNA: TGTGCCAGCAGCTTAGGTTACGGAGATACGCAGTATTTT
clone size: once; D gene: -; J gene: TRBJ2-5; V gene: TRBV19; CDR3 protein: CASSIAGGGQETQYF; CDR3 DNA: TGTGCCAGTAGTATAGCCGGTGGGGGCCAAGAGACCCAGTACTTC
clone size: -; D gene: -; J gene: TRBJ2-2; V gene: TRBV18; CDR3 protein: CASSPRGATGELFF; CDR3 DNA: TGTGCCAGCTCACCCCGCGGGGCCACCGGGGAGCTGTTTTTT
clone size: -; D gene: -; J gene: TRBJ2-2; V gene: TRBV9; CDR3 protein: CASSAQDARNTGELFF; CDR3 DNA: TGTGCCAGCAGCGCCCAGGATGCGCGAAATACCGGGGAGCTGTTTTTT
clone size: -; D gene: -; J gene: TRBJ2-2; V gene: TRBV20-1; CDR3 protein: CSASSTGELFF; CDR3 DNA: TGCAGTGCTAGTTCCACCGGGGAGCTGTTTTTT
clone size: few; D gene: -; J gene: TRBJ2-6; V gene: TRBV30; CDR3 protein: CACDPRSGANVLTF; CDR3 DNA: TGTGCCTGCGACCCACGGTCTGGGGCCAACGTCCTGACTTTC
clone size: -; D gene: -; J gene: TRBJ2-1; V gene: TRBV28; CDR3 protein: CASSFSTGAHNEQFF; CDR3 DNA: TGTGCCAGCAGTTTTAGCACTGGCGCCCACAATGAGCAGTTCTTC
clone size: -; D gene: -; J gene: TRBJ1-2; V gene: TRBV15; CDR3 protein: CATSIYEGGHNGYTF; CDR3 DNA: TGTGCCACCAGCATATATGAGGGCGGGCATAATGGCTACACCTTC
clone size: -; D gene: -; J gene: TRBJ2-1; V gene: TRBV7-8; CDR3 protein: CASSSRGAVAGRGNEQFF; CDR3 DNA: TGTGCCAGCAGCTCCAGGGGGGCTGTAGCGGGAAGGGGCAATGAGCAGTTCTTC
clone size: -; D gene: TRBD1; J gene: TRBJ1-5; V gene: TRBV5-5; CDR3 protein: CASSFRTGDRQPQHF; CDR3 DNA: TGTGCCAGCAGCTTTAGGACAGGGGACCGGCAGCCCCAGCATTTT
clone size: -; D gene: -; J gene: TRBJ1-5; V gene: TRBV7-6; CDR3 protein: CASSSRFDLQPQHF; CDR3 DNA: TGTGCCAGCAGCTCGCGGTTCGACCTGCAGCCCCAGCATTTT
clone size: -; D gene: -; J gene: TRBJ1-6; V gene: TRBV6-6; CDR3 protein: CASRKTGISGNSPLHF; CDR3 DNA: TGTGCCAGCAGGAAAACAGGGATTTCGGGTAATTCACCCCTCCACTTT
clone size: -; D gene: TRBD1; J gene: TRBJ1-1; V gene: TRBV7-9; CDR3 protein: CASNLGTGGTEAFF; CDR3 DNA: TGTGCCAGCAACTTGGGGACAGGGGGCACTGAAGCTTTCTTT
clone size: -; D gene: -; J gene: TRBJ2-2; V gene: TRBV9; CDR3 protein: CASSARDSNTGELFF; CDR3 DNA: TGTGCCAGCAGCGCCCGGGATTCGAACACCGGGGAGCTGTTTTTT
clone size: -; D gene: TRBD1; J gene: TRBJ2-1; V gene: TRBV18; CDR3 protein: CASSPSGQGGNEQFF; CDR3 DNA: TGTGCCAGCTCACCCTCCGGACAGGGGGGGAATGAGCAGTTCTTC
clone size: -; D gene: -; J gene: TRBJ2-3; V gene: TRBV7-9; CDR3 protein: CASSRDQRDTQYF; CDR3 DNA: TGTGCCAGCAGCCGGGATCAGAGGGATACGCAGTATTTT
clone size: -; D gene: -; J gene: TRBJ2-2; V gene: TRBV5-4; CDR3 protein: CASSLGGKNTGELFF; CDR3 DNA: TGTGCCAGCAGCTTGGGTGGGAAGAACACCGGGGAGCTGTTTTTT
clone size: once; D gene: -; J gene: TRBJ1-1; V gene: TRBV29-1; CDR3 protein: CSVRLIGMNTEAFF; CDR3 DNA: TGCAGCGTTCGCCTCATAGGGATGAACACTGAAGCTTTCTTT
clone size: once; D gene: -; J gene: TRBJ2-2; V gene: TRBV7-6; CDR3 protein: CASSARNRNTGELFF; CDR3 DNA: TGTGCCAGCAGCGCGCGTAACAGGAACACCGGGGAGCTGTTTTTT
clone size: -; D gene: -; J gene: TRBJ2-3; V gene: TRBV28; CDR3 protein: CASSLRVDTQYF; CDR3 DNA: TGTGCCAGCAGTTTACGGGTAGATACGCAGTATTTT
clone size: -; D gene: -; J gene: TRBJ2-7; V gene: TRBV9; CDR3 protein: CASSVGENEQYF; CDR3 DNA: TGTGCCAGCAGCGTAGGCGAGAACGAGCAGTACTTC
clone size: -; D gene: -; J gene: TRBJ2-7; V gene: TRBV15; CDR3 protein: CATSRTGESTYEQYF; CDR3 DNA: TGTGCCACCAGCAGAACAGGAGAGAGTACCTACGAGCAGTACTTC
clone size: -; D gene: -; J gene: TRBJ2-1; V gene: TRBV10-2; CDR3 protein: CASSAGLSYNEQFF; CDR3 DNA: TGCGCCAGCAGTGCAGGGCTCTCCTACAATGAGCAGTTCTTC
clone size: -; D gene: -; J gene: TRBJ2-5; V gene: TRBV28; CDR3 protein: CASTRGALGYETQYF; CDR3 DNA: TGTGCCAGCACCCGAGGGGCCCTGGGTTACGAGACCCAGTACTTC
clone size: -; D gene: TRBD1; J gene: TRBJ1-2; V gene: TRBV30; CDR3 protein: CAWAGGVYGYTF; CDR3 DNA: TGTGCCTGGGCAGGGGGCGTCTATGGCTACACCTTC
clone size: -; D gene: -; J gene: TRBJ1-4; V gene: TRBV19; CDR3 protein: CASSSVDEKLFF; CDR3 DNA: TGTGCCAGTAGTTCGGTGGATGAAAAACTGTTTTTT
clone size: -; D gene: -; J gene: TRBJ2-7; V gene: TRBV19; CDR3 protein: CASKGTDGHEQYF; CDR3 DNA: TGTGCCAGTAAGGGGACGGATGGCCACGAGCAGTACTTC
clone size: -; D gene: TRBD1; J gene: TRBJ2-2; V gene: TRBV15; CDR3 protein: CATGRDRAGQGYTNTGELFF; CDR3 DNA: TGTGCCACCGGCAGAGATAGAGCCGGACAGGGATATACGAACACCGGGGAGCTGTTTTTT
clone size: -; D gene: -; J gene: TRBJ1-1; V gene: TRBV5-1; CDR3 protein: CASSLGRGNTEAFF; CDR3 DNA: TGCGCCAGCAGCTTGGGCAGGGGGAACACTGAAGCTTTCTTT
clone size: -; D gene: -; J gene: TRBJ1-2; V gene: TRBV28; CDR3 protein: CASLPGSSNYGYTF; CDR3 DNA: TGTGCCAGCCTACCTGGTAGTTCTAACTATGGCTACACCTTC
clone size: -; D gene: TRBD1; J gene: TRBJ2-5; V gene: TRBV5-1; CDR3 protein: CASGRQGETQYF; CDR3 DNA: TGCGCCAGCGGAAGACAGGGGGAGACCCAGTACTTC